One sample yielded the 13 T cell receptor beta chains listed below, sequenced in a study of OX40 agonist ivuxolimab in advanced cancers. The data were produced by immunoSEQ multiplex PCR, yet TCRdb's version contains in-frame clones alone and is incomplete. The sample carries about 40,000 clones, around 88% recorded once. Sequencing used CD4+ or CD8+ T cells sorted from blood, obtained in a trial of the OX40 agonist ivuxolimab. All receptors come from an adult with an advanced solid tumor such as melanoma, head and neck, liver or kidney cancer.

The rearrangement links TRBV4-2 to TRBJ1-4; D not resolved. Germline V lookup: CDR1 LGHNA, CDR2 YNFKEQ. The CDR3 runs 17 residues. The V gene lost 0 bases and the J gene lost 2 bases, with 13 bases spanning the gap. The CDR3 is CASSQDPMSATNEKLFF. In DNA form, the CDR3 reads TGTGCCAGCAGCCAAGATCCCATGAGCGCCACTAATGAAAAACTGTTTTTT.

A remark on this clone: Sequence at one end of the junction differs from germline and may be a read error. This sequence joins TRBV15 and TRBJ2-3; D might be TRBD1 (5 bases). The CDR3 runs to 14 residues. The germline CDR1 and CDR2 sequences are LNHNV and YYDKDF (reference sequence). This CDR3 is CATSFRGETDTQYF. The CDR3 DNA reads as TGTGCAACCAGTTTTAGGGGTGAAACAGATACGCAGTATTTT.

The chain couples TRBV27 to TRBJ1-4; D is unclear. Trimming left V 6 bases short and J 5 bases short, with 10 bases between. The CDR3 has 13 amino acids. Germline CDR1 is MNHEY and CDR2 is SMNVEV (reference sequence). The CDR3, as DNA: TGTGCCAGCAGAATGACACTGAATGAAAAACTGTTTTTT. This codes for CASRMTLNEKLFF.

J is TRBJ2-7 and V is TRBV13, with D possibly TRBD1 on 5 matching bases. V lost 7 bases and J 2 bases, leaving 15 bases between the germline ends. Germline V CDR1 and CDR2: PRHDT, FYEKMQ (reference sequence). The CDR3 totals 14 residues. This CDR3 is CASIGAGYPYEQYF. CDR3 bases: TGTGCCAGCATTGGGGCAGGGTACCCCTACGAGCAGTACTTC.

V gene TRBV7-6 combines with J gene TRBJ2-5; TRBD1 matches 7 bases. The length of the CDR3 is 16 residues. The V gene end was trimmed by 3 bases and the J gene end by 5 bases; junction bases not matched to a gene: 12. Looked up from germline, CDR1 is SGHVS and CDR2 is FNYEAQ. This chain's CDR3 is CASSFPGQELEETQYF. CDR3 in DNA: TGTGCCAGCAGCTTTCCCGGACAGGAGTTGGAGGAGACCCAGTACTTC.

This rearrangement joins TRBV5-6 to TRBJ2-1; perhaps TRBD1 as D (6 bases). Germline CDR1 is SGHDT and CDR2 is YYEEEE. The V gene lost 0 bases and the J gene lost 9 bases, with 10 bases spanning the gap. This CDR3 is built from 13 residues. The CDR3 region has the DNA TGTGCCAGCAGCTTGGGCCAGGGGCGTGAGCAGTTCTTC. It specifies CASSLGQGREQFF.

V gene TRBV27 combines with J gene TRBJ1-3; no definite D call. V lost 0 bases and J lost 0, with 6 bases in between. The germline V gene has CDR1 MNHEY and CDR2 SMNVEV (reference sequence). This CDR3 spans 15 amino acids. In DNA, the CDR3 is TGTGCCAGCAGTTTATCTCGGGGCTCTGGAAACACCATATATTTT. It encodes CASSLSRGSGNTIYF.

This clone is medium-sized (0.01 to 0.1%) within its sample. The rearrangement links TRBV9 to TRBJ1-2; no clear D. Germline V gene sequence: CDR1 SGDLS, CDR2 YYNGEE. This CDR3 spans 13 amino acids. The V and J ends lost 1 base and 2 bases respectively, with 6 bases between them. The CDR3 sequence: CASSVTGNYGYTF. The CDR3 coding sequence is TGTGCCAGCAGCGTAACCGGGAACTATGGCTACACCTTC. The whole variable domain, remainder taken from reference TRBV9 and TRBJ1-2, is DSGVTQTPKHLITATGQRVTLRCSPRSGDLSVYWYQQSLDQGLQFLIQYYNGEERAKGNILERFSAQQFPDLHSELNLSSLELGDSALYFCASSVTGNYGYTFGSGTRLTVV.

The chain joins TRBV5-4 to TRBJ2-7; D perhaps matches TRBD2 (6 bases). Trimming pared 4 bases from V and 3 bases from J, leaving 20 bases between. Per the germline V gene, CDR1 is SGHNT and CDR2 is YYREEE (reference sequence). The CDR3 length is 16 residues. In DNA, the CDR3 is TGTGCCAGCAGCCCCCCGTGGGGTAGCGGAGTCTACGAGCAGTACTTC. It codes for CASSPPWGSGVYEQYF.

The chain couples TRBV6-5 to TRBJ2-1, with 12 bases fitting TRBD2. V lost 7 bases, J lost 9 bases, and 7 bases stayed unmatched. Looked up from germline, CDR1 is MNHEY and CDR2 is SVGAGI. The CDR3 is 14 amino acids. CDR3 protein: CASTLTSGSPEQFF. Here the CDR3 DNA reads TGTGCCAGCACTTTGACTAGCGGGAGCCCTGAGCAGTTCTTC.

The chain is built from TRBV7-9 and TRBJ1-1; 8 nucleotides agree with TRBD1. The junction had 7 bases not matched to a gene; V was cut back by 5 bases and J by 5 bases. This CDR3 region has 14 residues. The germline CDR1 and CDR2 sequences are SEHNR and FQNEAQ (reference sequence). The CDR3 spells CASSDSQGGTEAFF. CDR3 nucleotide sequence: TGTGCCAGCAGCGACTCACAGGGGGGGACTGAAGCTTTCTTT.

The chain joins TRBV15 to TRBJ2-3; D ambiguous. With 1 base removed from V and 2 bases from J, the gap between germline ends came to 7 bases. CDR1 is LNHNV and CDR2 is YYDKDF in the germline V gene (reference sequence). This CDR3 contains 14 residues. CDR3 residues: CATSRVADTDTQYF. CDR3 nucleotide sequence: TGTGCCACCAGCAGAGTGGCAGACACAGATACGCAGTATTTT.

This chain uses TRBV28 with TRBJ1-2; a possible D gene is TRBD1 (6 bases). The V gene lost 1 base and the J gene lost 8 bases, with 14 bases spanning the gap. The CDR3 runs to 14 residues. Germline loops: CDR1 MDHEN, CDR2 SYDVKM. The CDR3 spells CASSLLGNRDGYTF. The CDR3 DNA is TGTGCCAGCAGTTTATTGGGGAACAGGGACGGCTACACCTTC.